One sample yielded the 23 T cell receptor beta chains listed below, sequenced in a study of response to subunit inactivated influenza vaccine. TCRdb fed the RT-PCR reads into MiXCR, producing one record per CDR3 protein. The data show about 190,000 distinct CDR3 sequences, 14% seen once. The starting material was CD8+ T cells sorted from PBMCs, obtained 5 days after vaccination. The receptors here all came from a man in his fifties who received an inactivated influenza vaccine.

The chain carries TRBV12-3 or TRBV12-4 and TRBJ1-5; D is undetermined. The CDR3 has 13 residues. Trimming left V 0 bases short and J 6 bases short, with 6 bases between. Here the CDR3 reads CASSLARPQPQHF. The CDR3, as DNA: TGTGCCAGCAGTTTAGCGCGGCCTCAGCCCCAGCATTTT.

This chain connects TRBV7-3 to TRBJ2-1, with TRBD2 identical over 12 bases. The germline CDR1 and CDR2 sequences are SGHTA and FQGTGA. J lost 8 bases, V lost 2 bases, and 4 bases had no gene match. The CDR3 extends over 15 amino acids. The CDR3 nucleotides read TGTGCCAGCAGCTTACTAGCGGGAGGGGGCTATGAGCAGTTCTTC. Amino acids: CASSLLAGGGYEQFF.

The chain recombines TRBV3-1 with TRBJ2-7; D remains unclear. This CDR3 is 15 amino acids long. V was pared by 2 bases and J by 4 bases, with 15 bases between. Per the germline V gene, CDR1 is LGHDT and CDR2 is YNNKEL (reference sequence). The CDR3 coding sequence is TGTGCCAGCAGCCAACCCGGGTCAGGCTTTTACGAGCAGTACTTC. This sequence encodes CASSQPGSGFYEQYF.

The chain is built from TRBV4-1 and TRBJ2-4, with D unclear. The CDR3 spans 16 residues. The germline V gene encodes CDR1 MGHRA and CDR2 YSYEKL. The V end lost 1 base, the J end lost 8 bases, and 18 bases lay between the germline ends. CDR3 loop: CASSQGLFTGEDIQYF. CDR3 DNA sequence: TGCGCCAGCAGCCAAGGCTTATTTACGGGCGAGGACATTCAGTACTTC.

This rearrangement joins TRBV10-3 to TRBJ1-5, with D possibly matching TRBD1 (5 bases). This CDR3 is 15 amino acids long. CDR1 is ENHRY, CDR2 SYGVKD, per germline. The V end was cut by 2 bases, the J end by 1 base, with 9 bases between. CDR3 loop: CAISEGRGSNQPQHF. CDR3 nucleotides: TGTGCCATCAGTGAGGGGAGGGGCAGCAATCAGCCCCAGCATTTT.

The table lists this clonotype with a few counts. This sequence joins TRBV30 and TRBJ1-2; D is unresolved. V lost 3 bases, J lost 4 bases, and 12 bases lay in between. CDR1 and CDR2 (germline): GTSNPN, SVGIG (reference sequence). The CDR3 length is 13 residues. This CDR3 is CAWRKVLGYGYTF. The CDR3 DNA sequence: TGTGCCTGGAGAAAGGTTCTCGGCTATGGCTACACCTTC.

This clonotype was seen only a few times. The CDR3 spells CASSLSVRYEQYF. In nucleotides, the CDR3 is TGTGCCAGCAGTTTATCTGTGCGATACGAGCAGTACTTC. The V call is TRBV27, the J call TRBJ2-7, with D unclear. V was clipped by 0 bases and J by 4 bases, with 7 bases between them. The CDR3 loop spans 13 amino acids. The V gene's germline CDR1 is MNHEY and CDR2 SMNVEV (reference sequence).

Here the CDR3 reads CASSESGAGANVLTF. For the CDR3, the DNA is TGTGCCAGCAGTGAATCAGGGGCCGGGGCCAACGTCCTGACTTTC. The J gene is TRBJ2-6, the V gene TRBV6-1; possible D gene TRBD1, 6 bases. The CDR3 contains 15 residues. The ends were cut back, 2 bases at V and 4 bases at J, with 9 bases in the middle. In germline, CDR1 is MNHNS, CDR2 SASEGT.

A few counts support this clonotype. This chain links TRBV15 with TRBJ2-5, with TRBD2 matching 7 bases. The CDR3 runs 14 residues. V trimming: 1 base; J trimming: 4 bases; junction bases outside the gene matches: 3. Germline V gene sequence: CDR1 LNHNV, CDR2 YYDKDF (reference sequence). In DNA form, the CDR3 reads TGTGCCACCAGCAGAGTGGCTAGCGGAGAGACCCAGTACTTC. Residues: CATSRVASGETQYF.

The chain recombines TRBV4-3 with TRBJ2-7; D gene ambiguous. With 0 bases removed from V and 2 bases from J, the gap between germline ends came to 17 bases. The CDR3 is 17 amino acids. The germline gives CDR1 LGHNA, CDR2 YSLEER. CDR3 DNA sequence: TGCGCCAGCAGCCAAGATTGGGCAGGTGAACTTACCTACGAGCAGTACTTC. Residues: CASSQDWAGELTYEQYF.

This clonotype was counted between two and nine times. The chain is built from TRBV7-9 and TRBJ1-2; 10 nucleotides agree with TRBD1. Germline values: CDR1 SEHNR, CDR2 FQNEAQ (reference sequence). V lost 5 bases to trimming and J lost 3 bases; unmatched junction nucleotides: 9. The CDR3 consists of 16 residues. The CDR3 sequence is CASSTGRTGGHYGYTF. The CDR3 DNA reads as TGTGCCAGCAGCACAGGGAGGACAGGGGGTCACTATGGCTACACCTTC.

The sample holds a few counts of this clonotype. The chain couples TRBV4-3 to TRBJ1-1; no firm D call. The length of the CDR3 is 16 residues. The V and J ends lost 0 bases and 1 base respectively, with 12 bases between them. The germline gives CDR1 LGHNA, CDR2 YSLEER. CDR3 residues: CASSQDPVGKNTEAFF. CDR3 nucleotides: TGCGCCAGCAGCCAAGATCCCGTTGGGAAGAACACTGAAGCTTTCTTT.

A few counts support this clonotype. The chain recombines TRBV5-5 with TRBJ2-1; 13 bases line up with TRBD2. The CDR3 totals 16 residues. V was pared by 4 bases and J by 4 bases, with 5 bases of the junction left unmatched. In germline, CDR1 is SGHKS, CDR2 YYEKEE (reference sequence). The CDR3 DNA sequence: TGTGCCAGCAGCAAGACGGGACTAGCGGGGTACAATGAGCAGTTCTTC. Its translation is CASSKTGLAGYNEQFF.

A few counts support this clonotype. The chain couples TRBV12-3 or TRBV12-4 to TRBJ2-7; possibly TRBD2 for D (5 bases). Trimming removed 3 bases from V and 0 bases from J, with 9 bases in between. This CDR3 has 14 amino acids. CDR3 sequence reads: CASSFAGSSYEQYF. The CDR3 DNA reads as TGTGCCAGCAGTTTCGCGGGCAGCTCCTACGAGCAGTACTTC.

The genes are TRBV28 and TRBJ2-7; 7 bases align to TRBD2. The CDR3 covers 17 residues. Germline CDR1 MDHEN, CDR2 SYDVKM. Trimming cost V 8 bases and J 0 bases; bases outside gene matches: 16. The DNA of the CDR3 is TGTGCCAGCGCAACCATGCAGCGAGGCGGGAGCTCCTACGAGCAGTACTTC. Translated, it gives CASATMQRGGSSYEQYF.

This chain joins TRBV3-1 and TRBJ2-7, with D hard to call. Germline CDR1 is LGHDT and CDR2 is YNNKEL (reference sequence). V shed 0 bases and J shed 5 bases, with 2 bases lying between them. This CDR3 is built from 11 residues. CDR3 DNA: TGTGCCAGCAGCCAAGACAACGAGCAGTACTTC. The encoded protein is CASSQDNEQYF.

This clonotype showed up many times. The chain links TRBV7-9 to TRBJ1-4; D remains ambiguous. V was trimmed by 6 bases and J by 8 bases, leaving 10 bases between them. Germline CDR1 SEHNR, CDR2 FQNEAQ (reference sequence). CDR3 size: 12 residues. For the CDR3, the DNA is TGTGCCAGCAGTATTGGTGGAGAAAAACTGTTTTTT. Translated: CASSIGGEKLFF.

This clonotype has a handful of counts. The chain joins TRBV20-1 to TRBJ2-1, with 10 bases matching TRBD1. Germline-derived CDR1 and CDR2 are DFQATT and SNEGSKA (reference sequence). This CDR3 spans 14 amino acids. With V trimmed by 2 bases and J by 7 bases, 5 bases remained unmatched. CDR3 nucleotide sequence: TGCAGTGCTAGATCCGGGACAGGGGCGAATGAGCAGTTCTTC. Translation: CSARSGTGANEQFF.

V is TRBV15 and J is TRBJ2-1; D remains unclear. V was pared by 1 base and J by 7 bases, with 17 bases between. Germline CDR1 LNHNV, CDR2 YYDKDF (reference sequence). This CDR3 region has 16 residues. The CDR3 DNA reads TGTGCCACCAGCAGAGTGAACCTACATTCCGAGAATGAGCAGTTCTTC. It codes for CATSRVNLHSENEQFF.

This clonotype was seen only a few times. This chain joins TRBV2 and TRBJ2-1, with 7 nucleotides matching TRBD2. Looked up from germline, CDR1 is SNHLY and CDR2 is FYNNEI. This CDR3 contains 18 residues. V shed 7 bases and J 0 bases; nucleotides not matched to a gene: 15. The CDR3 loop is CASTVPIGREGSYNEQFF. The CDR3 DNA reads as TGTGCCAGCACCGTCCCAATTGGGAGGGAGGGCTCCTACAATGAGCAGTTCTTC.

The chain combines TRBV7-9 with TRBJ2-2; 7 nucleotides agree with TRBD1. The CDR3 is 16 amino acids. Germline CDR1 SEHNR, CDR2 FQNEAQ (reference sequence). The trim removed 3 bases at V and 7 bases at J, leaving 11 bases unmatched. In DNA, the CDR3 is TGTGCCAGCAGCTTCGTCGAGGGGGCTTATGGCGGGGAGCTGTTTTTT. Amino acid sequence: CASSFVEGAYGGELFF.

This clonotype was seen a handful of times. Here the CDR3 reads CASSLDRAYQETQYF. CDR3 coding DNA: TGTGCCAGCAGTCTAGACAGGGCCTACCAAGAGACCCAGTACTTC. V is TRBV6-1 and J is TRBJ2-5; 7 nucleotides align to TRBD1. Germline trimming cut 5 bases from V and 0 bases from J; bases unmatched to any gene: 6. The CDR3 length is 15 residues. CDR1 and CDR2 (germline): MNHNS, SASEGT.

The table lists this clonotype with a few counts. The chain carries TRBV5-1 and TRBJ2-2; TRBD1 aligns across 9 bases. The trim removed 0 bases at V and 5 bases at J, leaving 2 bases unmatched. Germline V lookup: CDR1 SGHRS, CDR2 YFSETQ. This CDR3 is 15 amino acids long. Here the CDR3 reads CASSLAGQGTGELFF. For the CDR3, the DNA is TGCGCCAGCAGCTTGGCTGGACAGGGGACCGGGGAGCTGTTTTTT.